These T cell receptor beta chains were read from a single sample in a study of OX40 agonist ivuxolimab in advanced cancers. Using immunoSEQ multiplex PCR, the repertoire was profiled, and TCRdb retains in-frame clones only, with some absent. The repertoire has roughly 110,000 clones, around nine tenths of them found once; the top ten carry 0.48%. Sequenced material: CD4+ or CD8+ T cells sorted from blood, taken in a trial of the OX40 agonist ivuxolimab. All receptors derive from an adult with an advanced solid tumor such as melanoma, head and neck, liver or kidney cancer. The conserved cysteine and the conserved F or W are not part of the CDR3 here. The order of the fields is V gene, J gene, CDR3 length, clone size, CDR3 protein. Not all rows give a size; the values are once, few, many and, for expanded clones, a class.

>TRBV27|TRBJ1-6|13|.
ASSSTQGNNSPLH
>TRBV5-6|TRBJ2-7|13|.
ATKRTGGLSYEQY
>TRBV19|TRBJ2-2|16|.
ASSIDLLDPTGTGELF
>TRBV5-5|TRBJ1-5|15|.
ASSPLFTGTGYQPQH
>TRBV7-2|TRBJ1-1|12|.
ASSFYREVTEAF
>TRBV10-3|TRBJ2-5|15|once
AISERSVGQGQETQY
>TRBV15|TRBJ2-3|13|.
ATSRDWLFTDTQY
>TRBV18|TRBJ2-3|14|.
ASSPRTSGGARTQY
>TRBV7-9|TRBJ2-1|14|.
ASSPLSAGIYNEQF
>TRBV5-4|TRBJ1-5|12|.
ASSPGTGNQPQH
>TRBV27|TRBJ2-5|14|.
ASSLSRGALWETQY
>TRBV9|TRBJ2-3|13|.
ASSGGGVSTDTQY
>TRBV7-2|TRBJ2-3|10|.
ASSPLLNTQY